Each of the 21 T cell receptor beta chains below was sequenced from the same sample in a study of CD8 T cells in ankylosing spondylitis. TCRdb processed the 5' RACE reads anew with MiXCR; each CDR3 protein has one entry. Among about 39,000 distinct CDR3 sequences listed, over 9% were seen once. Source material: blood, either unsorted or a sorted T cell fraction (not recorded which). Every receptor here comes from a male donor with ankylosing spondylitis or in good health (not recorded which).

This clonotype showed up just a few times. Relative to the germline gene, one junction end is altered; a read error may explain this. CDR3 sequence: CASRLDWNTEAFF. CDR3 DNA sequence: TGTGCCAGCAGGTTGGACTGGAACACTGAAGCTTTCTTT. The rearrangement uses TRBV5-6 and TRBJ1-1; D gene uncertain. In germline, CDR1 is SGHDT, CDR2 YYEEEE. The CDR3 is 13 amino acids. The variable domain in full, with the rest retrieved from reference TRBV5-6 and TRBJ1-1, is DAGVTQSPTHLIKTRGQQVTLRCSPKSGHDTVSWYQQALGQGPQFIFQYYEEEERQRGNFPDRFSGHQFPNYSSELNVNALLLGDSALYLCASRLDWNTEAFFGQGTRLTVV.

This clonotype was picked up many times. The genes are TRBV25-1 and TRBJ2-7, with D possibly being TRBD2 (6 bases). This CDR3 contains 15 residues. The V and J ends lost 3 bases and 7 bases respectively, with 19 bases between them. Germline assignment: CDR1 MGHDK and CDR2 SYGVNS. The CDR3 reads CASSDPAGPLGEQYF. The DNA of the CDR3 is TGTGCCAGCAGTGATCCGGCGGGACCGCTGGGAGAGCAGTACTTC.

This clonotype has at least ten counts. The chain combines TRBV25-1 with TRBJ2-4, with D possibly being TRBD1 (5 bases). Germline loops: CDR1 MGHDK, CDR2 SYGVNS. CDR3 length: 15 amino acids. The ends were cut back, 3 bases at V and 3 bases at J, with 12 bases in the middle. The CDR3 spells CASSDHRQYKNIQYF. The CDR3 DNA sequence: TGTGCCAGCAGTGACCACCGACAGTACAAAAACATTCAGTACTTC.

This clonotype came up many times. CDR3 sequence: CASSRSAGGELFF. The CDR3 nucleotides are TGTGCCAGCAGCCGTTCCGCGGGCGGGGAGCTGTTTTTT. This chain joins TRBV7-8 and TRBJ2-2, with a weak D call TRBD2 (5 bases). V lost 5 bases to trimming and J lost 7 bases, with 11 bases between them. Germline V gene sequence: CDR1 SGHVS, CDR2 FQNEAQ. The CDR3 spans 13 residues.

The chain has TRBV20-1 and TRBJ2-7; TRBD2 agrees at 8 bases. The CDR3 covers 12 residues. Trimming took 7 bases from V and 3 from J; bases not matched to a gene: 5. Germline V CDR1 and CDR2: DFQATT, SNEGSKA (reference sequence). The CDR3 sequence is CSVPGLVYEQYF. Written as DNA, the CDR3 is TGCAGTGTTCCGGGACTAGTCTACGAGCAGTACTTC.

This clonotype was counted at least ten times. CDR3 protein: CASRAAYNEQFF. As DNA, the CDR3 is TGTGCCAGCAGAGCCGCGTACAATGAGCAGTTCTTC. This chain joins TRBV12-3 or TRBV12-4 and TRBJ2-1, with D hard to call. V lost 6 bases and J 4 bases, leaving 7 bases between the germline ends. This CDR3 contains 12 residues.

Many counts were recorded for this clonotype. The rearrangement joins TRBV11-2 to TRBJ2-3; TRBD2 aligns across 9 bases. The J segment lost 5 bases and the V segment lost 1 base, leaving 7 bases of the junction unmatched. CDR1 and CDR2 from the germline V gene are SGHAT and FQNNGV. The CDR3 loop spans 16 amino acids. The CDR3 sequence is CASSLGLAGGIDTQYF. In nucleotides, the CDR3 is TGTGCCAGCAGCTTAGGCCTGGCGGGAGGGATAGATACGCAGTATTTT.

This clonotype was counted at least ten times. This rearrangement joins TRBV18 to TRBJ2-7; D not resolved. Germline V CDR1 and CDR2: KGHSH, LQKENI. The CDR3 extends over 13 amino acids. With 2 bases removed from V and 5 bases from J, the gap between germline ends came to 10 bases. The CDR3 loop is CASSPGMRNEQYF. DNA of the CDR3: TGTGCCAGCTCACCAGGGATGAGAAACGAGCAGTACTTC.

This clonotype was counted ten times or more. The CDR3 region has the DNA TGTGCCAGCAGTTATGGGACGAACACTGAAGCTTTCTTT. Amino acids: CASSYGTNTEAFF. The rearrangement uses TRBV27 and TRBJ1-1; D may be TRBD1 (5 bases). Trimming took 4 bases from V and 1 from J, leaving 7 bases between them. This CDR3 has 13 amino acids. Germline lookup yields CDR1 MNHEY and CDR2 SMNVEV (reference sequence).

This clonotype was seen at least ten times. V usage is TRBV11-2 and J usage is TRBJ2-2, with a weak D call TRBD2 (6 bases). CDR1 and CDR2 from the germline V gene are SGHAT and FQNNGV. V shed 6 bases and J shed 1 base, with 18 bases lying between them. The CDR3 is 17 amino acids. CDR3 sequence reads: CASSSGPLGGNTGELFF. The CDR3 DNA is TGTGCCAGCAGTTCAGGCCCGCTGGGGGGGAACACCGGGGAGCTGTTTTTT.

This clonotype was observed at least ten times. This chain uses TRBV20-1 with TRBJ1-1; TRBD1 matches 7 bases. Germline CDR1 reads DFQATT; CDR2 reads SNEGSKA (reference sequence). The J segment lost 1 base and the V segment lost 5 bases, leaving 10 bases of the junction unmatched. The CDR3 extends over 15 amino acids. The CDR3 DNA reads TGCAGTGCTGAAATAGACAGGGCCTCGAACACTGAAGCTTTCTTT. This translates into CSAEIDRASNTEAFF.

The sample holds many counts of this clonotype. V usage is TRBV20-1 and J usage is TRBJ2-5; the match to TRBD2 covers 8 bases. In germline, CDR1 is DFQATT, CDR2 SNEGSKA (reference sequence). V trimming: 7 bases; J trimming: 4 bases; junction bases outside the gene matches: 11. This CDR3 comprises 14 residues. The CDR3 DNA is TGCAGTGTGGCCTTGACTAGCGTTGGAGAGACCCAGTACTTC. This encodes CSVALTSVGETQYF.

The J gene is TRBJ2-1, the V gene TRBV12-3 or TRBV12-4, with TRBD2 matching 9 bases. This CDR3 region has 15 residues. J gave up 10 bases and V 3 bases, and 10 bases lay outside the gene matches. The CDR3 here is CASSLVAGVLREQFF. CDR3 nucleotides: TGTGCCAGCAGTTTGGTAGCGGGAGTATTACGAGAGCAGTTCTTC.

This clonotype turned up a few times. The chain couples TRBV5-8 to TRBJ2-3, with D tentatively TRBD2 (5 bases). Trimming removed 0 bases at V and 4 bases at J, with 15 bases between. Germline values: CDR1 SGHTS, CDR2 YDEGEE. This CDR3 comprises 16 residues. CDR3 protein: CASSLEPPGRSDTQYF. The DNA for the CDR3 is TGTGCCAGCAGCTTGGAGCCCCCGGGAAGGTCAGATACGCAGTATTTT.

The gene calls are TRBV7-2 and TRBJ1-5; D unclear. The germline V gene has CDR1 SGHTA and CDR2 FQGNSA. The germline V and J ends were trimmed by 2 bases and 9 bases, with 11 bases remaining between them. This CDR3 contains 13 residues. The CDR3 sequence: CASSLRVLSPQHF. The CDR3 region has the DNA TGTGCCAGCAGCTTACGGGTTTTGTCGCCCCAGCATTTT. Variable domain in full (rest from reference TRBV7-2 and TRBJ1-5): GAGVSQSPSNKVTEKGKDVELRCDPISGHTALYWYRQSLGQGLEFLIYFQGNSAPDKSGLPSDRFSAERTGGSVSTLTIQRTQQEDSAVYLCASSLRVLSPQHFGDGTRLSIL.

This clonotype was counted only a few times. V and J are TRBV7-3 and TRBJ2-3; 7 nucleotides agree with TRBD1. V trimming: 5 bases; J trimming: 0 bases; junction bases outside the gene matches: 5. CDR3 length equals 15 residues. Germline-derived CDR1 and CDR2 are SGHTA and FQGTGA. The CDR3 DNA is TGTGCCAGCAGCCCCCTGGGACAGAGCACAGATACGCAGTATTTT. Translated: CASSPLGQSTDTQYF.

CDR3 loop: CASELAGADTQYF. CDR3 nucleotides: TGTGCCAGTGAACTAGCGGGAGCAGATACGCAGTATTTT. The chain has TRBV2 and TRBJ2-3; 11 positions agree with TRBD2. Germline V CDR1 and CDR2: SNHLY, FYNNEI. This CDR3 contains 13 residues. Germline trimming cut 9 bases from V and 4 bases from J; bases unmatched to any gene: 3.

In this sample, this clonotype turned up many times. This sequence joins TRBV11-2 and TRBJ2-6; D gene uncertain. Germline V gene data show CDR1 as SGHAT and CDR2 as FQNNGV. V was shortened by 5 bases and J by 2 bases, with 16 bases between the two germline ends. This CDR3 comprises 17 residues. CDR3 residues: CASSPGYKVAGANVLTF. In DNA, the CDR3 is TGTGCCAGCAGCCCTGGGTATAAGGTCGCTGGGGCCAACGTCCTGACTTTC.

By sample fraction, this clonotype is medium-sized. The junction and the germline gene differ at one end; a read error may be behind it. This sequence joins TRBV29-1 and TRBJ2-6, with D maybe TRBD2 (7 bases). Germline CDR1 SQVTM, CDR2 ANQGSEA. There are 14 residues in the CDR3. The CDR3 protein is CSVEGGAGANVLTF. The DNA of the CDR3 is TGCAGCGTCGAAGGGGGGGCTGGGGCCAACGTCCTGACTTTC.

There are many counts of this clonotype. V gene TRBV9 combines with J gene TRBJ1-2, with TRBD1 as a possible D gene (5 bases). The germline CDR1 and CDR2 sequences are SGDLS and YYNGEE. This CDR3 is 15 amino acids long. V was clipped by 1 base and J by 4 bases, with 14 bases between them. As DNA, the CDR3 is TGTGCCAGCAGCGTATTCGCCGACAGTAGCTATGGCTACACCTTC. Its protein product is CASSVFADSSYGYTF. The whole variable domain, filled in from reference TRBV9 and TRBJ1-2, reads DSGVTQTPKHLITATGQRVTLRCSPRSGDLSVYWYQQSLDQGLQFLIQYYNGEERAKGNILERFSAQQFPDLHSELNLSSLELGDSALYFCASSVFADSSYGYTFGSGTRLTVV.

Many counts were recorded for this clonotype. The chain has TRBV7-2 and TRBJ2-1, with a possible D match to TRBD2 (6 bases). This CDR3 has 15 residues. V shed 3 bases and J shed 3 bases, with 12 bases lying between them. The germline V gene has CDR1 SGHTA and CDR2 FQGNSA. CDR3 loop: CASSFVGSLYNEQFF. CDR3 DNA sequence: TGTGCCAGCAGCTTTGTCGGGAGCCTCTACAATGAGCAGTTCTTC.